A selection of T cell receptor beta chains follows, all from one sample in a study of T cells in Graves' hyperthyroidism and ophthalmopathy. In TCRdb, the multiplex PCR reads were re-called with MiXCR into one record per CDR3 protein. Counted here are under 600,000 distinct CDR3 sequences, about a sixth occurring once; the ten biggest clones make up 2.5% to 4%. Specimen: blood. Receptor source: a middle-aged woman with Graves' ophthalmopathy. The CDR3 runs from the conserved cysteine through the conserved F or W. A D gene is named only where the DNA matches it firmly. Part of the rows lack a size; the others show once, few, many or a class for expanded clones.

V gene,J gene,D gene,clone size,CDR3 protein,CDR3 DNA
TRBV15,TRBJ2-6,-,many,CATSGVRLSGANVLTF,TGTGCCACCAGCGGAGTTAGGTTATCTGGGGCCAACGTCCTGACTTTC
TRBV7-9,TRBJ2-7,-,few,CASSLADGTYEQYF,TGTGCCAGCAGCCTCGCCGACGGCACCTACGAGCAGTACTTC
TRBV2,TRBJ2-7,-,many,CASLALEPATSHEQYF,TGTGCCTCCTTGGCCTTAGAGCCCGCTACATCCCACGAGCAGTACTTC
TRBV2,TRBJ1-2,-,many,CASGGQANYGYTF,TGTGCCAGCGGTGGGCAGGCAAACTATGGCTACACCTTC
TRBV6-1,TRBJ2-2,-,many,CASSEKPTVGFFSTGELFF,TGTGCCAGCAGTGAGAAACCAACGGTGGGATTCTTCTCCACCGGGGAGCTGTTTTTT
TRBV20-1,TRBJ2-5,-,few,CSAARDLETQYF,TGCAGTGCCGCCCGGGACCTAGAGACCCAGTACTTC
TRBV2,TRBJ1-2,TRBD1,many,CASRTGQGLNYGYTF,TGTGCCAGCAGGACCGGACAGGGCCTTAACTATGGCTACACCTTC
TRBV5-8,TRBJ2-1,TRBD2,many,CASSSRTSGGAYNEQFF,TGTGCCAGCAGCTCTAGGACTAGCGGGGGGGCCTACAATGAGCAGTTCTTC
TRBV18,TRBJ1-3,-,few,CASSPTEGPGNTIYF,TGTGCCAGCTCACCGACTGAAGGGCCCGGAAACACCATATATTTT
TRBV7-2,TRBJ2-7,-,many,CASSPRQLTGKEQYF,TGTGCCAGCAGCCCAAGACAGCTAACAGGGAAAGAGCAGTACTTC
TRBV28,TRBJ2-5,TRBD2,-,CASSEQWTSAQETQYF,TGTGCCAGCAGCGAACAATGGACTAGCGCACAAGAGACCCAGTACTTC
TRBV4-2,TRBJ2-3,-,few,CASSRNVPGLGGGDTQYF,TGTGCCAGCAGCCGGAACGTCCCGGGACTCGGAGGCGGAGATACGCAGTATTTT
TRBV9,TRBJ2-7,-,-,CASSVGAARDYEQYF,TGTGCCAGCAGCGTAGGGGCGGCACGAGACTACGAGCAGTACTTC
TRBV20-1,TRBJ2-3,TRBD1,many,CSASGTGDTDTQYF,TGCAGTGCTTCTGGGACAGGGGACACAGATACGCAGTATTTT
TRBV4-1,TRBJ1-2,TRBD1,few,CASSRGQGAPRGYTF,TGCGCCAGCAGCCGGGGCCAGGGGGCGCCCCGGGGCTACACCTTC
TRBV7-9,TRBJ2-4,-,few,CASSLLLRAAGDIQYF,TGTGCCAGCAGCTTACTACTCCGGGCCGCAGGGGACATTCAGTACTTC
TRBV12-3/TRBV12-4,TRBJ2-1,TRBD2,-,CASSRASGSPNEQFF,TGTGCCAGCAGTCGTGCTAGCGGGAGCCCCAATGAGCAGTTCTTC
TRBV6-1,TRBJ2-3,-,many,CASSDALVLSDTQYF,TGTGCCAGCAGTGACGCGTTAGTCCTCTCAGATACGCAGTATTTT
TRBV2,TRBJ2-2,-,many,CASRRNTDNTGELFF,TGTGCCAGCAGACGTAACACTGATAACACCGGGGAGCTGTTTTTT
TRBV27,TRBJ1-1,-,few,CASSPLLGPRAEAFF,TGTGCCAGCAGTCCTCTATTAGGGCCGAGGGCTGAAGCTTTCTTT
TRBV19,TRBJ1-5,-,-,CASSMGQGPNQPQHF,TGTGCCAGTAGTATGGGGCAGGGCCCCAATCAGCCCCAGCATTTT
TRBV28,TRBJ2-2,-,many,CASSLIQGVGELFF,TGTGCCAGCAGTTTGATACAGGGTGTCGGGGAGCTGTTTTTT
TRBV12-3/TRBV12-4,TRBJ2-3,TRBD2,-,CASSLGLAGAQYF,TGTGCCAGCAGTCTGGGACTAGCGGGGGCGCAGTATTTT
TRBV6-5,TRBJ2-7,TRBD1,many,CASSYSTGGYEQYF,TGTGCCAGCAGTTACTCGACAGGGGGCTACGAGCAGTACTTC
TRBV29-1,TRBJ2-7,-,-,CSASSRRKQTYEQYF,TGCAGCGCATCGTCACGTCGAAAACAGACCTACGAGCAGTACTTC
TRBV11-3,TRBJ2-6,-,many,CASSPGETGANVLTF,TGTGCCAGCAGCCCTGGGGAGACTGGGGCCAACGTCCTGACTTTC
TRBV6-2/TRBV6-3,TRBJ1-5,-,few,CASTDRGGEQPQHF,TGTGCCAGCACCGACCGGGGGGGCGAACAGCCCCAGCATTTT
TRBV20-1,TRBJ1-1,-,many,CSLSSQRLNTEAFF,TGCAGCCTCAGTTCTCAGCGACTGAACACTGAAGCTTTCTTT
TRBV7-8,TRBJ1-1,TRBD1,-,CASSFSPGTGFDTEAFF,TGTGCCAGCAGCTTTAGTCCAGGGACAGGGTTCGACACTGAAGCTTTCTTT
TRBV12-3/TRBV12-4,TRBJ2-5,TRBD1,many,CASSPSDRIPPQYF,TGTGCCAGCAGTCCCTCGGACAGGATACCACCTCAGTACTTC
TRBV12-3/TRBV12-4,TRBJ1-1,-,-,CVSSGLMNTEAFF,TGTGTCAGCAGTGGATTGATGAACACTGAAGCTTTCTTT
TRBV18,TRBJ1-4,-,many,CASSPYRSGEKLFF,TGTGCCAGCTCACCATACAGGTCGGGTGAAAAACTGTTTTTT